This passage covers 21 T cell receptor beta chains from one sample sequenced in a study of cytomegalovirus exposure and HLA in healthy donors. The PCR employed 60 Vbeta primers together with 13 Jbeta primers. TCRdb's copy holds only in-frame clones and misses some; the assay was immunoSEQ multiplex PCR. Of some 180,000 clones listed, 78% were seen once; the top ten hold 2.5% to 3%. The sample taken for sequencing was PBMCs. The source of these receptors is a female donor in good health and CMV-seronegative.

This clone showed up just once. This chain links TRBV6-1 with TRBJ2-2, with 7 bases lining up with TRBD1. Germline CDR1 reads MNHNS; CDR2 reads SASEGT. Unmatched junction bases numbered 8, after V lost 2 bases and J lost 5 bases. CDR3 size: 16 residues. CDR3 coding DNA: TGTGCCAGCAGTGAACCGGGACAGTTGGAAACCGGGGAGCTGTTTTTT. This translates into CASSEPGQLETGELFF.

Only a few counts were recorded for this clone. This chain uses TRBV7-3 with TRBJ2-5; 9 bases agree with TRBD2. V lost 5 bases, J lost 5 bases, and 9 bases stayed unmatched. Germline V lookup: CDR1 SGHTA, CDR2 FQGTGA. The CDR3 is 15 amino acids. DNA of the CDR3: TGTGCCAGCAGCCGGGGGCGGGGGGGATTTGAGACCCAGTACTTC. This translates into CASSRGRGGFETQYF.

This sequence joins TRBV5-6 and TRBJ2-7; unclear D gene. V lost 2 bases and J 2 bases, leaving 8 bases between the germline ends. The CDR3 extends over 13 amino acids. Germline CDR1 and CDR2: SGHDT and YYEEEE. The CDR3 region has the DNA TGTGCCAGCAGCTTACTCGCCACCTACGAGCAGTACTTC. Translated, it gives CASSLLATYEQYF. The whole variable domain, remainder taken from reference TRBV5-6 and TRBJ2-7, is DAGVTQSPTHLIKTRGQQVTLRCSPKSGHDTVSWYQQALGQGPQFIFQYYEEEERQRGNFPDRFSGHQFPNYSSELNVNALLLGDSALYLCASSLLATYEQYFGPGTRLTVT.

This chain connects TRBV10-3 to TRBJ1-2; 7 nucleotides align to TRBD1. The germline V gene has CDR1 ENHRY and CDR2 SYGVKD. This CDR3 region has 12 residues. V gave up 2 bases and J gave up 8 bases; unmatched junction bases: 2. The CDR3 nucleotides read TGTGCCATCAGTGAGGGGACAGAGGGCTACACCTTC. It translates to CAISEGTEGYTF.

About this clone itself: One end of the junction fails to match germline, which may point to a read error. V and J are TRBV9 and TRBJ2-3; 11 bases fit TRBD2. CDR1 and CDR2 (germline): SGDLS, YYNGEE. The CDR3 spans 16 residues. For the CDR3, the DNA is TGTGCCAGCGGCGTACTAGCGGGGGTGGGCACAGATACGCAGTATTTT. Its protein product is CASGVLAGVGTDTQYF.

V usage is TRBV5-1 and J usage is TRBJ2-3, with 10 positions matching TRBD2. CDR1 and CDR2 (germline): SGHRS, YFSETQ. The CDR3 runs to 16 residues. J was trimmed by 4 bases and V by 0 bases; bases with no gene match: 5. This chain's CDR3 is CASSLDPLAGADTQYF. DNA of the CDR3: TGCGCCAGCAGCTTGGACCCCCTAGCGGGGGCAGATACGCAGTATTTT.

This clone was observed a single time. The chain joins TRBV10-3 to TRBJ2-7; possible D gene TRBD2, 5 bases. Per germline, CDR1 ENHRY and CDR2 SYGVKD. The CDR3 length is 14 residues. Trimming took 8 bases from V and 0 from J, leaving 14 bases between them. In nucleotides, the CDR3 is TGTGCCATCCGGAACGGGATCTTCTCCTACGAGCAGTACTTC. Translation gives CAIRNGIFSYEQYF.

The chain uses TRBV19 and TRBJ2-1, with a tentative D call TRBD2 (6 bases). V was clipped by 3 bases and J by 9 bases, with 15 bases between them. The CDR3 runs to 14 residues. CDR1 is LNHDA, CDR2 SQIVND, per germline (reference sequence). The CDR3 protein is CASSMWDWGSEQFF. CDR3 bases: TGTGCCAGTAGTATGTGGGACTGGGGGAGTGAGCAGTTCTTC. Drawing the rest from reference TRBV19 and TRBJ2-1, the complete variable domain is DGGITQSPKYLFRKEGQNVTLSCEQNLNHDAMYWYRQDPGQGLRLIYYSQIVNDFQKGDIAEGYSVSREKKESFPLTVTSAQKNPTAFYLCASSMWDWGSEQFFGPGTRLTVL.

V usage is TRBV7-9 and J usage is TRBJ2-2, with D possibly TRBD2 on 5 matching bases. Between the trimmed V and J ends, which lost 5 bases and 6 bases, there was a span of 10 bases. The CDR3 is made up of 13 amino acids. Germline CDR1 is SEHNR and CDR2 is FQNEAQ (reference sequence). CDR3 DNA: TGTGCCAGCAGCCCCGGCGGGCCCGGGGAGCTGTTTTTT. Its translation is CASSPGGPGELFF. Filled out from reference TRBV7-9 and TRBJ2-2, the complete variable domain reads DTGVSQNPRHKITKRGQNVTFRCDPISEHNRLYWYRQTLGQGPEFLTYFQNEAQLEKSRLLSDRFSAERPKGSFSTLEIQRTEQGDSAMYLCASSPGGPGELFFGEGSRLTVL.

J is TRBJ2-3 and V is TRBV7-6, with a weak D call TRBD2 (6 bases). The V gene lost 6 bases and the J gene lost 6 bases, with 16 bases spanning the gap. Germline V gives CDR1 SGHVS, CDR2 FNYEAQ. The CDR3 runs 14 residues. The CDR3 loop reads CASSTGTPRDTQYF. DNA for the CDR3: TGTGCCAGCAGTACCGGGACTCCGAGGGATACGCAGTATTTT.

This clone was counted between two and nine times. This chain connects TRBV2 to TRBJ2-2; TRBD1 agrees at 9 bases. V shed 10 bases and J 7 bases; nucleotides not matched to a gene: 13. The CDR3 is 15 residues long. The germline gives CDR1 SNHLY, CDR2 FYNNEI. The CDR3 DNA reads as TGTGCCACCTTGCCGGGACAGGGATTCGGCGGGGAGCTGTTTTTT. Its protein is CATLPGQGFGGELFF.

V is TRBV5-1 and J is TRBJ1-1; D gene unclear. Looked up from germline, CDR1 is SGHRS and CDR2 is YFSETQ. V lost 4 bases and J lost 0, with 7 bases in between. This CDR3 spans 13 amino acids. The CDR3 spells CASSPTMNTEAFF. The CDR3 coding sequence is TGCGCCAGCAGCCCTACCATGAACACTGAAGCTTTCTTT.

The gene calls are TRBV5-1 and TRBJ1-6; D call uncertain. Trimming took 3 bases from V and 6 from J, leaving 4 bases between them. Per the germline V gene, CDR1 is SGHRS and CDR2 is YFSETQ. The CDR3 covers 12 residues. CDR3 bases: TGCGCCAGCAGCTCCCTTAATTCACCCCTCCACTTT. It yields the protein CASSSLNSPLHF.

V usage is TRBV11-2 and J usage is TRBJ2-1; perhaps TRBD2 as D (5 bases). Germline V gene data show CDR1 as SGHAT and CDR2 as FQNNGV. The CDR3 sequence is 11 residues long. With 1 base removed from V and 15 bases from J, the gap between germline ends came to 10 bases. The CDR3 sequence is CASSLGASWFF. The CDR3 DNA follows: TGTGCCAGCAGCTTAGGGGCTAGCTGGTTCTTC.

The chain carries TRBV5-1 and TRBJ2-5; D gene unclear. Germline assignment: CDR1 SGHRS and CDR2 YFSETQ. Deletions cut 0 bases from V and 5 bases from J, with 8 bases between. The CDR3 runs to 13 residues. This CDR3 is CASSLASEETQYF. The CDR3 coding sequence is TGCGCCAGCAGCTTGGCATCCGAGGAGACCCAGTACTTC. Full variable domain (outside the CDR3, taken from reference TRBV5-1 and TRBJ2-5): KAGVTQTPRYLIKTRGQQVTLSCSPISGHRSVSWYQQTPGQGLQFLFEYFSETQRNKGNFPGRFSGRQFSNSRSEMNVSTLELGDSALYLCASSLASEETQYFGPGTRLLVL.

This clone appeared a few times. The J gene is TRBJ2-3, the V gene TRBV5-6, with D perhaps TRBD1 (5 bases). This CDR3 is 15 amino acids long. Trimming stripped 4 bases from V and 5 bases from J, with 17 bases between. CDR1 is SGHDT, CDR2 YYEEEE, per germline. In DNA, the CDR3 is TGTGCCAGCAGCCCACGGACAATTGGGCGAGATACGCAGTATTTT. Residues: CASSPRTIGRDTQYF.

The chain carries TRBV11-2 and TRBJ2-1, with TRBD1 matching 10 bases. The V gene's germline CDR1 is SGHAT and CDR2 FQNNGV. V lost 6 bases and J lost 8; bases outside the gene matches: 4. This CDR3 region has 13 residues. The CDR3 bases are TGTGCCAGCAGTTGGGACAGGGGTTATGAGCAGTTCTTC. Translation gives CASSWDRGYEQFF. Based on the CDR3 plus reference TRBV11-2 and TRBJ2-1, the full variable domain is EAGVAQSPRYKIIEKRQSVAFWCNPISGHATLYWYQQILGQGPKLLIQFQNNGVVDDSQLPKDRFSAERLKGVDSTLKIQPAKLEDSAVYLCASSWDRGYEQFFGPGTRLTVL.

The genes are TRBV20-1 and TRBJ1-2; perhaps TRBD1 as D (5 bases). Germline CDR1 and CDR2: DFQATT and SNEGSKA (reference sequence). The V end lost 5 bases, the J end lost 4 bases, and 8 bases lay between the germline ends. The CDR3 has 11 amino acids. The CDR3 is CSAVQGYGYTF. The CDR3 DNA sequence: TGCAGTGCTGTTCAGGGCTATGGCTACACCTTC.

V usage is TRBV11-2 and J usage is TRBJ1-6; D gene uncertain. Germline V gene lookup returns CDR1 SGHAT and CDR2 FQNNGV. This CDR3 spans 14 amino acids. Trimming took 4 bases from V and 8 from J, leaving 12 bases between them. The chain's CDR3 is CASSSGGFDSPLHF. For the CDR3, the DNA is TGTGCCAGCAGCTCCGGCGGGTTTGATTCACCCCTCCACTTT.

The rearrangement uses TRBV9 and TRBJ2-6; D unresolved. The CDR3 length is 15 residues. V lost 4 bases to trimming and J lost 3 bases, with 11 bases between them. CDR1 and CDR2 (germline): SGDLS, YYNGEE. The CDR3 bases are TGTGCCAGCAGCCCGTGGTCAGGTGGGGCCAACGTCCTGACTTTC. Translating gives CASSPWSGGANVLTF. Together with reference TRBV9 and TRBJ2-6, the CDR3 gives the full variable domain: DSGVTQTPKHLITATGQRVTLRCSPRSGDLSVYWYQQSLDQGLQFLIQYYNGEERAKGNILERFSAQQFPDLHSELNLSSLELGDSALYFCASSPWSGGANVLTFGAGSRLTVL.

The count of this clone is one. The chain employs TRBV29-1 and TRBJ2-1; D possibly corresponds to TRBD1 (5 bases). CDR1 and CDR2 from the germline V gene are SQVTM and ANQGSEA. The V gene lost 4 bases and the J gene lost 7 bases, with 17 bases spanning the gap. The CDR3 has 14 residues. The CDR3 region is CSVVDSAVLNEQFF. CDR3 coding DNA: TGCAGCGTTGTCGACAGTGCAGTTCTGAATGAGCAGTTCTTC.